The next 26 T cell receptor beta chains were all read from a single sample in a study of T-cell reconstitution after alpha-beta-depleted transplantation in children (dated by TCRdb to about 2016). Libraries were built with PCR. The instrument given in TCRdb is Illumina HiSeq 2500. To normalize quantification of the TCRbeta repertoire, the TCR libraries were built with molecular barcoding that relied on unique molecular identifiers. TCRdb reprocessed the public reads (quality trimming at Q25 with fastp, clone calling with MiXCR) and kept in-frame beta chains. Each entry is one CDR3 protein sequence, shown with its most common DNA and genes. For this sample the table gives some 600,000 distinct CDR3 sequences, of which 16% were detected only once. The ten largest clones capture over 0.95% of the sample. Material: PBMCs from the stem cell graft donor, obtained from the stem cell graft. These receptor sequences come from a human donor who donated a stem cell graft to a child with acute myeloid leukemia.

The table lists this clonotype with many counts. V usage is TRBV20-1 and J usage is TRBJ2-3, with TRBD1 as a possible D gene (6 bases). Germline values: CDR1 DFQATT, CDR2 SNEGSKA (reference sequence). The CDR3 is 14 residues long. The ends were cut back, 1 base at V and 4 bases at J, with 12 bases in the middle. This CDR3 reads CSARAGQRPDTQYF. The DNA of the CDR3 is TGCAGTGCTAGAGCTGGACAGCGCCCAGATACGCAGTATTTT.

This clonotype has a handful of counts. The CDR3 spells CASSPPGDRVVYEQYF. DNA for the CDR3: TGTGCCAGCAGCCCACCGGGGGACAGGGTAGTTTACGAGCAGTACTTC. The genes are TRBV12-3 or TRBV12-4 and TRBJ2-7, with TRBD1 identical over 9 bases. Trimming cost V 6 bases and J 4 bases; bases outside gene matches: 13. This CDR3 has 16 residues.

This clonotype has ten or more counts. The chain carries TRBV7-9 and TRBJ2-1; 12 positions agree with TRBD1. Trimming at V came to 5 bases and at J to 9 bases, leaving 8 bases not matched to a gene. The CDR3 runs 15 residues. Germline assignment: CDR1 SEHNR and CDR2 FQNEAQ (reference sequence). CDR3 region: CASSVPGTGGSEQFF. The DNA for the CDR3 is TGTGCCAGCAGCGTCCCAGGGACAGGGGGCTCTGAGCAGTTCTTC.

The V and J genes are TRBV7-2 and TRBJ1-5; no clear D gene. Per the germline V gene, CDR1 is SGHTA and CDR2 is FQGNSA. Trimming left V 2 bases short and J 11 bases short, with 16 bases between. The CDR3 is 14 amino acids. CDR3 sequence reads: CASSLSSGSKAQHF. The CDR3 nucleotides read TGTGCCAGCAGCTTAAGTTCCGGGAGCAAAGCCCAGCATTTT.

This clonotype was detected many times. The chain is built from TRBV20-1 and TRBJ2-2, with TRBD1 as a possible D gene (5 bases). The CDR3 covers 14 residues. Per germline, CDR1 DFQATT and CDR2 SNEGSKA (reference sequence). The V gene lost 4 bases and the J gene lost 5 bases, with 14 bases spanning the gap. In nucleotides, the CDR3 is TGCAGTGCTAAAGGGGAAGTCATTACCGGGGAGCTGTTTTTT. Translation: CSAKGEVITGELFF.

This clonotype was observed a handful of times. This chain joins TRBV12-3 or TRBV12-4 and TRBJ1-1, with a tentative D call TRBD1 (6 bases). Trimming stripped 5 bases from V and 5 bases from J, with 21 bases between. The CDR3 has 16 amino acids. Written as DNA, the CDR3 is TGTGCCAGCAGTGCTAACCTGGGACAAAGAAGAACTGAAGCTTTCTTT. This translates into CASSANLGQRRTEAFF.

The gene calls are TRBV20-1 and TRBJ1-5; D perhaps matches TRBD1 (5 bases). Germline-derived CDR1 and CDR2 are DFQATT and SNEGSKA (reference sequence). The CDR3 runs 15 residues. The CDR3 sequence is CSSAPNKGRTQPQHF. The CDR3 DNA reads TGCAGCTCCGCCCCGAACAAGGGGAGGACTCAGCCCCAGCATTTT.

The genes are TRBV11-2 and TRBJ2-5; 7 bases match TRBD1. V trimming: 4 bases; J trimming: 2 bases; junction bases outside the gene matches: 10. The CDR3 contains 16 residues. CDR1 is SGHAT, CDR2 FQNNGV, per germline. The CDR3 bases are TGTGCCAGCAGCTCAGTTTGGGACAGCGATCAAGAGACCCAGTACTTC. Residues: CASSSVWDSDQETQYF.

This clonotype was seen a handful of times. V is TRBV5-1 and J is TRBJ2-3; 8 nucleotides align to TRBD1. There are 18 residues in the CDR3. Germline V gives CDR1 SGHRS, CDR2 YFSETQ. V trimming: 4 bases; J trimming: 0 bases; junction bases outside the gene matches: 13. The CDR3 coding sequence is TGCGCCAGCAGCCGATTTCCCTTCCGACAGGGGAGCACAGATACGCAGTATTTT. Translating it yields CASSRFPFRQGSTDTQYF.

This clonotype has just a few counts. The chain's CDR3 is CASSGRREDYEQYV. The CDR3 nucleotides read TGTGCCAGCAGCGGGCGGCGGGAAGACTACGAGCAGTACGTC. J is TRBJ2-7 and V is TRBV5-5; TRBD2 is a possible D gene (6 bases). Trimming shortened V by 4 bases and J by 3 bases, and 14 bases separated the two germline ends. Germline V gene data show CDR1 as SGHKS and CDR2 as YYEKEE (reference sequence). The CDR3 is 14 amino acids.

A word on this clonotype: A much larger clone differs by one base, so this may be a read error. This chain links TRBV20-1 with TRBJ2-1; 10 bases are shared with TRBD1. CDR1 is DFQATT, CDR2 SNEGSKA, per germline (reference sequence). Trimming removed 3 bases from V and 7 bases from J; junction bases left unmatched: 9. The CDR3 is made up of 15 amino acids. CDR3 nucleotides: TGCAGTGCTAGCCCCGACAGGGGGCCAAGAAATGAGCAGTTCTTC. Amino acid sequence: CSASPDRGPRNEQFF.

The chain is built from TRBV5-1 and TRBJ2-3, with 8 positions matching TRBD1. With V trimmed by 1 base and J by 4 bases, 2 bases remained unmatched. Germline CDR1 is SGHRS and CDR2 is YFSETQ. The CDR3 spans 14 residues. The chain's CDR3 is CASSLRTGSDTQYF. The CDR3, as DNA: TGCGCCAGCAGCTTGCGGACAGGGTCAGATACGCAGTATTTT. Drawing the rest from reference TRBV5-1 and TRBJ2-3, the complete variable domain is KAGVTQTPRYLIKTRGQQVTLSCSPISGHRSVSWYQQTPGQGLQFLFEYFSETQRNKGNFPGRFSGRQFSNSRSEMNVSTLELGDSALYLCASSLRTGSDTQYFGPGTRLTVL.

Many counts were recorded for this clonotype. This rearrangement joins TRBV20-1 to TRBJ2-5; D ambiguous. The CDR3 length is 16 residues. Germline V lookup: CDR1 DFQATT, CDR2 SNEGSKA (reference sequence). V was cut by 1 base and J by 5 bases, with 20 bases left in between. CDR3 in amino acids: CSARGSLGMNRETQYF. Written as DNA, the CDR3 is TGCAGTGCTAGAGGTAGCTTAGGCATGAATCGGGAGACCCAGTACTTC.

This clonotype was recorded at least ten times. The chain links TRBV6-5 to TRBJ1-4; D unclear. The CDR3 is 14 residues long. CDR1 and CDR2 from the germline V gene are MNHEY and SVGAGI. V shed 4 bases and J shed 0 bases, with 6 bases lying between them. CDR3 amino acids: CASSFMSTNEKLFF. The CDR3 region has the DNA TGTGCCAGCAGTTTCATGTCAACTAATGAAAAACTGTTTTTT.

This clonotype occurred many times. The gene calls are TRBV20-1 and TRBJ2-5; perhaps TRBD1 as D (6 bases). The ends were cut back, 3 bases at V and 2 bases at J, with 10 bases in the middle. Germline-derived CDR1 and CDR2 are DFQATT and SNEGSKA (reference sequence). The CDR3 length is 13 residues. The CDR3 nucleotides are TGCAGTGCTAGTTGGACAGTACAAGAGACCCAGTACTTC. Protein: CSASWTVQETQYF.

This clonotype was observed at least ten times. V and J are TRBV11-1 and TRBJ2-6, with TRBD1 identical over 7 bases. V lost 7 bases, J lost 0 bases, and 15 bases stayed unmatched. CDR1 is SGHAT and CDR2 is FQDESV in the germline V gene (reference sequence). The CDR3 is made up of 19 amino acids. This CDR3 is CASNTLRGQRPSGANVLTF. In nucleotides, the CDR3 is TGTGCCAGCAACACCCTAAGGGGACAGCGACCCTCTGGGGCCAACGTCCTGACTTTC.

This clonotype was seen at least ten times. The V call is TRBV12-3 or TRBV12-4, the J call TRBJ2-7; 7 bases match TRBD1. J was trimmed by 6 bases and V by 6 bases; bases with no gene match: 11. CDR3 size: 14 residues. The DNA of the CDR3 is TGTGCCAGCAGGAGGGGGACAGCAAGGAGCGAGCAGTACTTC. Translation gives CASRRGTARSEQYF.

This clonotype has a count of ten or more. The rearrangement links TRBV24-1 to TRBJ2-7, with D perhaps TRBD2 (6 bases). Trimming shortened V by 4 bases and J by 10 bases, and 13 bases separated the two germline ends. Germline assignment: CDR1 KGHDR and CDR2 SFDVKD. The CDR3 runs 12 residues. CDR3 region: CATSDLAGPQYF. For the CDR3, the DNA is TGTGCCACCAGTGACCTTGCGGGACCCCAGTACTTC.

For this clonotype: This may be a read error, as it is one base from a much larger clone. The chain has TRBV20-1 and TRBJ1-5; D perhaps matches TRBD1 (5 bases). Germline lookup yields CDR1 DFQATT and CDR2 SNEGSKA (reference sequence). The CDR3 is 12 residues long. V dropped 6 bases and J dropped 5 bases, with 11 bases sitting between them. This CDR3 is CSAETADQPQHF. The CDR3 bases are TGCAGTGCGGAGACAGCCGATCAGCCCCAGCATTTT.

The chain combines TRBV19 with TRBJ2-1, with a tentative D call TRBD2 (6 bases). With 3 bases removed from V and 5 bases from J, the gap between germline ends came to 11 bases. The CDR3 is 14 amino acids. Germline assignment: CDR1 LNHDA and CDR2 SQIVND (reference sequence). The CDR3 here is CASSMWGENNEQFF. In DNA form, the CDR3 reads TGTGCCAGTAGTATGTGGGGGGAGAACAATGAGCAGTTCTTC.

In this sample, this clonotype turned up many times. The chain couples TRBV20-1 to TRBJ2-3; TRBD2 matches 8 bases. Losses at the gene ends were 6 bases for V and 7 bases for J; bases not matched to a gene: 12. Germline values: CDR1 DFQATT, CDR2 SNEGSKA (reference sequence). This CDR3 is 14 amino acids long. CDR3: CSAILADTSYTQYF. The DNA for the CDR3 is TGCAGTGCGATACTAGCGGATACTTCTTATACGCAGTATTTT.

This clonotype was seen at least ten times. This chain uses TRBV21-1 with TRBJ2-7; the D call TRBD1 from the table was never checked on the DNA. TRBV21-1 has pseudogene status. The CDR3 spans 14 residues. The CDR3, as DNA: TGTGCCAGCAGCAAAGTGCACAGGAAATACGAGCAGTACGTC. It encodes CASSKVHRKYEQYV.

This clonotype was seen many times. The V and J genes are TRBV20-1 and TRBJ1-2, with 7 bases matching TRBD1. From germline, CDR1 is DFQATT and CDR2 SNEGSKA (reference sequence). This CDR3 contains 12 residues. CDR3 sequence: CRAGGLLYGYTF. The DNA for the CDR3 is TGCAGGGCAGGGGGGCTCCTCTATGGCTACACCTTC.

This clonotype came up a few times. The gene calls are TRBV5-5 and TRBJ2-1; 9 bases are a match to TRBD1. This CDR3 comprises 14 residues. Per germline, CDR1 SGHKS and CDR2 YYEKEE (reference sequence). Trimming cost V 5 bases and J 7 bases; bases outside gene matches: 7. This chain's CDR3 is CASSRTGGRNEQFF. The CDR3, as DNA: TGTGCCAGCAGTCGTACAGGGGGCAGAAATGAGCAGTTCTTC.

The chain employs TRBV7-8 and TRBJ2-1; 8 nucleotides line up with TRBD2. V lost 5 bases, J lost 2 bases, and 8 bases stayed unmatched. The germline gives CDR1 SGHVS, CDR2 FQNEAQ. This CDR3 is built from 16 residues. The CDR3 DNA reads TGTGCCAGCAGCACCCGGACTAGCAACCCCTACAATGAGCAGTTCTTC. The encoded protein is CASSTRTSNPYNEQFF.

This clonotype was recorded a few times. This chain uses TRBV4-3 with TRBJ1-5, with D tentatively TRBD1 (5 bases). With 3 bases removed from V and 4 bases from J, the gap between germline ends came to 13 bases. The CDR3 has 15 residues. Germline assignment: CDR1 LGHNA and CDR2 YSLEER. DNA of the CDR3: TGCGCCAGCAGCCACGACGTTACAGGAAATCAGCCCCAGCATTTT. Amino acids: CASSHDVTGNQPQHF.